The 13 T cell receptor beta chains reported below all come from one sample, sequenced in a study of PD-1 blockade in mismatch repair-deficient tumors. Libraries were prepared by immunoSEQ multiplex PCR; TCRdb keeps only in-frame clonotypes and omits some of them. This sample has approximately 80,000 clones, with 80% to 90% found just once. Sequenced here: peripheral blood, sampled 44 weeks after starting pembrolizumab. The receptor set was obtained from an adult with mismatch repair-deficient cancer.

The V call is TRBV4-2, the J call TRBJ1-5, with a tentative D call TRBD1 (5 bases). Germline V CDR1 and CDR2: LGHNA, YNFKEQ. V lost 4 bases and J 0 bases, leaving 7 bases between the germline ends. The CDR3 length is 14 residues. Here the CDR3 reads CASSRDGSNQPQHF. In DNA, the CDR3 is TGTGCCAGCAGCCGGGACGGTAGCAATCAGCCCCAGCATTTT.

With regard to this clone: Compared with germline, one end of the junction differs, possibly owing to a read error. The chain employs TRBV11-2 and TRBJ2-6; D remains unclear. From germline, CDR1 is SGHAT and CDR2 FQNNGV. This CDR3 is 14 amino acids long. The CDR3 loop reads CVSSLRSGANVLTF. CDR3 sequence (DNA): TGTGTCAGCAGCTTACGGTCTGGGGCCAACGTCCTGACTTTC.

This chain joins TRBV29-1 and TRBJ2-7; D unresolved. CDR3 size: 12 residues. The ends were cut back, 7 bases at V and 0 bases at J, with 10 bases in the middle. Germline lookup yields CDR1 SQVTM and CDR2 ANQGSEA. The CDR3, as DNA: TGCAGCGCCTGGCAGAGCTCCTACGAGCAGTACTTC. The encoded protein is CSAWQSSYEQYF.

This clone showed up just once. CDR3 DNA sequence: TGTGCCAGCACCCACATTACAGGGGTGGGCACTGAAGCTTTCTTT. Amino acids: CASTHITGVGTEAFF. The V gene is TRBV25-1, the J gene TRBJ1-1, with 7 positions matching TRBD1. Germline lookup yields CDR1 MGHDK and CDR2 SYGVNS. V lost 7 bases to trimming and J lost 4 bases; unmatched junction nucleotides: 12. There are 15 residues in the CDR3.

This clone was counted many times. The gene calls are TRBV13 and TRBJ1-1, with D possibly matching TRBD1 (5 bases). With 5 bases removed from V and 0 bases from J, the gap between germline ends came to 16 bases. Germline-derived CDR1 and CDR2 are PRHDT and FYEKMQ (reference sequence). The CDR3 sequence is 16 residues long. The CDR3 protein is CASSQQEWHVNTEAFF. The CDR3 nucleotides are TGTGCCAGCAGCCAACAGGAATGGCACGTGAACACTGAAGCTTTCTTT.

This clone has just a few counts. The chain links TRBV6-5 to TRBJ1-2, with 8 nucleotides matching TRBD1. The CDR3 has 13 amino acids. CDR1 MNHEY and CDR2 SVGAGI come from the germline V gene. V lost 6 bases to trimming and J lost 7 bases; unmatched junction nucleotides: 7. The CDR3 DNA reads as TGTGCCAGCAGCCGACAGGGGATGGCTGGCTACACCTTC. Its translation: CASSRQGMAGYTF.

The J gene is TRBJ2-5, the V gene TRBV29-1; the match to TRBD2 covers 7 bases. The CDR3 has 11 amino acids. The V gene's germline CDR1 is SQVTM and CDR2 ANQGSEA. V dropped 3 bases and J dropped 8; count of bases not matched to a gene: 3. For the CDR3, the DNA is TGCAGCGTTGAGCTAGCGGCAACCCAGTACTTC. It is translated as CSVELAATQYF.

The rearrangement links TRBV5-1 to TRBJ2-5; TRBD2 matches at 7 bases. The CDR3 contains 16 residues. J lost 5 bases, V lost 4 bases, and 14 bases had no gene match. The germline V gene has CDR1 SGHRS and CDR2 YFSETQ. CDR3 sequence reads: CASSRNEGGRRETQYF. Written as DNA, the CDR3 is TGCGCCAGCAGCCGGAACGAGGGAGGGAGGCGGGAGACCCAGTACTTC. Full variable domain (outside the CDR3, taken from reference TRBV5-1 and TRBJ2-5): KAGVTQTPRYLIKTRGQQVTLSCSPISGHRSVSWYQQTPGQGLQFLFEYFSETQRNKGNFPGRFSGRQFSNSRSEMNVSTLELGDSALYLCASSRNEGGRRETQYFGPGTRLLVL.

This clone has just one count. The V gene is TRBV6-5, the J gene TRBJ1-1; tentatively, D is TRBD1 (5 bases). Germline V gives CDR1 MNHEY, CDR2 SVGAGI. V dropped 10 bases and J dropped 3 bases, with 12 bases sitting between them. The CDR3 spans 12 residues. This CDR3 is CAIRRGDTEAFF. CDR3 DNA sequence: TGTGCCATCCGCCGGGGGGACACTGAAGCTTTCTTT.

The V call is TRBV28, the J call TRBJ1-5; tentatively, D is TRBD1 (6 bases). The CDR3 contains 16 residues. Trimming stripped 2 bases from V and 2 bases from J, with 13 bases between. Germline loops: CDR1 MDHEN, CDR2 SYDVKM. CDR3 in amino acids: CASSLRGASGNQPQHF. The CDR3 DNA reads as TGTGCCAGCAGTTTAAGGGGGGCCTCCGGCAATCAGCCCCAGCATTTT. The full variable domain, completed using reference TRBV28 and TRBJ1-5, is DVKVTQSSRYLVKRTGEKVFLECVQDMDHENMFWYRQDPGLGLRLIYFSYDVKMKEKGDIPEGYSVSREKKERFSLILESASTNQTSMYLCASSLRGASGNQPQHFGDGTRLSIL.

The chain combines TRBV7-9 with TRBJ1-5; 7 bases are a match to TRBD1. J lost 4 bases, V lost 5 bases, and 8 bases had no gene match. The CDR3 loop spans 15 amino acids. Germline CDR1 and CDR2: SEHNR and FQNEAQ (reference sequence). CDR3 sequence (DNA): TGTGCCAGCAGCCCGCACGGGACAGCAAATCAGCCCCAGCATTTT. Its translation: CASSPHGTANQPQHF.

The chain uses TRBV9 and TRBJ2-1; D is possibly TRBD2 (5 bases). The germline V and J ends were trimmed by 0 bases and 5 bases, with 12 bases remaining between them. The CDR3 is 15 residues long. Looked up from germline, CDR1 is SGDLS and CDR2 is YYNGEE. The CDR3 nucleotides are TGTGCCAGCAGCGTAGACGGGAAAGTAAACAATGAGCAGTTCTTC. Encoded protein: CASSVDGKVNNEQFF.

The rearrangement joins TRBV19 to TRBJ2-4, with D possibly TRBD2 on 6 matching bases. V was pared by 8 bases and J by 3 bases, with 11 bases between. This CDR3 comprises 13 residues. CDR1 LNHDA and CDR2 SQIVND come from the germline V gene (reference sequence). As DNA, the CDR3 is TGTGCCAGTGCCTCGGGAGACAAAAACATTCAGTACTTC. Translating it yields CASASGDKNIQYF.